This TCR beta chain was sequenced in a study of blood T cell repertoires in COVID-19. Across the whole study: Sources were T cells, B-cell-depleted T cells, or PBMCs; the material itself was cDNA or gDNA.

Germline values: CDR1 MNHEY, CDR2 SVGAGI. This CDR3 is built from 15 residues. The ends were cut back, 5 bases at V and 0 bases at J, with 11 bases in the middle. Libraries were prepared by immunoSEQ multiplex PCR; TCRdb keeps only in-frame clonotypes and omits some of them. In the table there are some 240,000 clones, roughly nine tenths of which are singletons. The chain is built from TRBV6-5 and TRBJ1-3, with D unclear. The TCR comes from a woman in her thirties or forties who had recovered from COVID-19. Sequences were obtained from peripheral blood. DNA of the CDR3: TGTGCCAGCAGTCCGAACGCGGTCTCTGGAAACACCATATATTTT. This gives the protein CASSPNAVSGNTIYF.